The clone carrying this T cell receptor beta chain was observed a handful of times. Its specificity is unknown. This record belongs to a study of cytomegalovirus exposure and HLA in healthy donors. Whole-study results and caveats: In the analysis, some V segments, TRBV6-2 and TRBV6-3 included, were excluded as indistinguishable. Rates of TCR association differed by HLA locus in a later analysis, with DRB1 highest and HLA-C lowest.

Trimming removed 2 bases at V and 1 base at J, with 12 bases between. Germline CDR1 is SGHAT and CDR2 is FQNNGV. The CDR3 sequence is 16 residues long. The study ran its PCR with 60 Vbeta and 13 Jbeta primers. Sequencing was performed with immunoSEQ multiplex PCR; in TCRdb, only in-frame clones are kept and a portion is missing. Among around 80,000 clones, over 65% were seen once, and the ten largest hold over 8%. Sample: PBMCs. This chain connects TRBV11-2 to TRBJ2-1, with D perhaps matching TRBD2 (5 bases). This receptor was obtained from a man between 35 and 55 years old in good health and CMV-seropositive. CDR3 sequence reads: CASSLRLDSSYNEQFF. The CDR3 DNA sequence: TGTGCCAGCAGCTTACGATTGGACTCTTCCTACAATGAGCAGTTCTTC.